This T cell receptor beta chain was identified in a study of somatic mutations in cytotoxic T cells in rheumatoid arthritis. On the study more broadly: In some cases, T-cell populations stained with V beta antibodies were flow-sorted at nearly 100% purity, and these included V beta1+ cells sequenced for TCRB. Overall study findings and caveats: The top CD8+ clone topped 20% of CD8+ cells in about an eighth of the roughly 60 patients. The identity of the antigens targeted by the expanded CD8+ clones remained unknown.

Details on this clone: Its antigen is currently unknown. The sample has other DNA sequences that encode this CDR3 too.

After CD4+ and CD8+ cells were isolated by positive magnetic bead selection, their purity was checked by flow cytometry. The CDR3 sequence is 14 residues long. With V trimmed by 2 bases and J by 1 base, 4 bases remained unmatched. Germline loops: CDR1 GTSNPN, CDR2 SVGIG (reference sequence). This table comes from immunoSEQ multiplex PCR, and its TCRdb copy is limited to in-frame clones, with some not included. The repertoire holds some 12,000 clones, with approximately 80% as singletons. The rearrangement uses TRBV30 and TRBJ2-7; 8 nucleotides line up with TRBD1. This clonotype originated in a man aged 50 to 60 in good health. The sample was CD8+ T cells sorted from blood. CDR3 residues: CAWSTGTGSYEQYF. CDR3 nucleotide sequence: TGTGCCTGGAGTACCGGGACAGGTTCCTACGAGCAGTACTTC.